This TCR beta chain was documented in a study of shared clonotypes between healthy human individuals (dated by TCRdb to about 2020). Concerning the study at large: The cohort comprised a couple of women and a few men aged 18 to 49 years. The study deeply sequenced blood TCR repertoires of about 5 healthy adults to estimate repertoire size and the extent of clonotype sharing between individuals. To increase sequencing depth and limit assay-specific biases, different laboratories used diverse techniques to prepare libraries and sequence TCR repertoires. Each donor's leukapheresis produced roughly between roughly 0.9 and 9 billion PBMCs.

The donors were healthy, HIV-negative adults who had no recently reported acute infections or vaccinations. Only Caucasian adults living in Nashville, Tennessee, USA were represented among the donors. In the unsorted samples, approximately 82 million PBMCs were counted, and genomic DNA was extracted using the QIAamp DNA Blood Mini kit. After blood collection by leukapheresis, PBMCs were isolated using Ficoll-Histopaque density gradient centrifugation and then cryopreserved in the vapor phase of liquid nitrogen. Overall study outcomes, separate from this receptor: The genetic and exposure-history diversity represented was limited by the small number of donors. Sampling was restricted to blood, and TCR repertoires in tissues likely differ from the TCR repertoires found in blood. Based on pairwise subsampling, the degree of clonotype sharing among donors was expected to be affected by sequencing depth.

The CDR3 starts with the cysteine, ends with the phenylalanine, and has 18 residues. Only CDR3 DNA remains: 54 bases, in frame from the first base. V sheds 0 bases and J sheds 4 bases, leaving 19 bases between their ends. Sequences SGHRS (CDR1) and YFSETQ (CDR2) are obtained from the germline V gene. TCR CDR3 regions were amplified from genomic DNA by multiplex PCR using the deep immunoSEQ assay. Extracted genomic DNA from each cell subset was spread evenly across all wells of several immunoSEQ 96-well plates, with each plate serving as a replicate. For unsorted PBMC, 300 ng of genomic DNA, equivalent to 25,000 to 35,000 T cell genomes, went into each replicate PCR. Ten immunoSEQ deep assay plates were used to sequence unsorted PBMC genomic DNA. Purified libraries were measured with a Qubit 3.0 fluorometer, size-checked on a Bioanalyzer 2100, and measured again with the KAPA Library Quantification kit. A separate single-read 150-cycle Illumina NextSeq 550 flow cell was used to sequence each immunoSEQ 96-well plate. The authors processed their data as follows. The immunoSEQ output contained only junctional sequences without quality scores, so filtering could not match that applied to full-length reads. To assign V/J genes and CDR3, sequences were annotated against IMGT germline references using PyIR, a Python wrapper for IgBLAST v1.9. Any read was removed if the V/J assignment was weak (E-value above 1e-6), the CDR3 was missing, or the read contained stop codons, out-of-frame junctions, or ambiguous translated residues. A V3J clonotype was defined by an identical inferred V gene, J gene, and CDR3 amino acid sequence. To compute the percentage overlap between repertoires, the number of shared unique clonotypes was divided by the size of the smaller repertoire. Three approaches were used to assess repertoire richness: RTK rarefaction, the Chao1 estimator, and Recon v2.1 estimates of unobserved clonotypes. TCRdb took over this immuneACCESS table, retaining in-frame rearrangements with V and J assigned. Such tables are incomplete; in checked studies, under half of the missing clones stem from an unresolved V gene, and the remainder is unexplained. That table is the source of V, J and clone size, and D and trimming were worked out from the DNA. The sample includes hundreds of thousands of clones, with 70% to 80% observed a single time. The top ten hold more than 10% of the sample.

On this clone itself: Its cognate antigen has yet to be identified. No much larger clonotype is one base removed from it; base qualities were not supplied.

The sequence joins TRBV5-1 to TRBJ2-2; 6 matching bases give a weak D call of TRBD2. What was sequenced was PBMCs. The source of this sequence is a woman aged 40 to 55 in good health. Some clones in this sample may be carry-over from other donors' samples. For the CDR3, the sequence is CASSLGGAGVRSTGELFF. The nucleotide sequence is TGCGCCAGCAGCTTGGGCGGGGCTGGGGTGCGAAGCACCGGGGAGCTGTTTTTT. The full variable domain, with segments outside the CDR3 supplied by the reference TRBV5-1 and TRBJ2-2 proteins, appears as KAGVTQTPRYLIKTRGQQVTLSCSPISGHRSVSWYQQTPGQGLQFLFEYFSETQRNKGNFPGRFSGRQFSNSRSEMNVSTLELGDSALYLCASSLGGAGVRSTGELFFGEGSRLTVL.